A selection of T cell receptor beta chains follows, all from one sample in a study of tumor-infiltrating lymphocytes in primary liver carcinoma. TCRdb redid the calling of the multiplex PCR reads with MiXCR, one entry per CDR3 protein. This sample has fewer than 400,000 distinct CDR3 sequences, with almost 60% found just once. Sequencing was performed on peripheral blood. All receptors derive from a woman under 40 with primary liver carcinoma and hepatitis B virus infection. Each CDR3 is given without its conserved first and last residue. D genes are given only for firm matches. Clone size is given for some rows only: seen once, a few or many times, or a class if the clone is expanded.

J gene: TRBJ2-7
D gene: .
V gene: TRBV7-8
clone size: .
CDR3 protein: ASSLSSGSYEQY

J gene: TRBJ1-1
D gene: .
V gene: TRBV6-5
clone size: many
CDR3 protein: ASRLNTEAF

J gene: TRBJ1-5
D gene: TRBD1
V gene: TRBV28
clone size: .
CDR3 protein: ASSLDRSSPQH

J gene: TRBJ2-3
D gene: .
V gene: TRBV6-5
clone size: few
CDR3 protein: ASRAFIGRGTDTQY

J gene: TRBJ2-3
D gene: .
V gene: TRBV5-6
clone size: .
CDR3 protein: ASRRLPDSADMLY

J gene: TRBJ1-6
D gene: .
V gene: TRBV6-5
clone size: many
CDR3 protein: ASRGRGGPASYNSPLH

J gene: TRBJ1-2
D gene: .
V gene: TRBV6-1
clone size: few
CDR3 protein: ASSDMSARLRGYT

J gene: TRBJ2-1
D gene: TRBD2
V gene: TRBV10-3
clone size: .
CDR3 protein: AIRQGSGSSEQF

J gene: TRBJ2-1
D gene: .
V gene: TRBV11-2
clone size: .
CDR3 protein: ASNSRHGSTYNEQF

J gene: TRBJ1-6
D gene: .
V gene: TRBV7-9
clone size: .
CDR3 protein: ASSLDKSPLH

J gene: TRBJ1-1
D gene: TRBD1
V gene: TRBV7-9
clone size: .
CDR3 protein: ASSSRQGLDTEAF

J gene: TRBJ2-1
D gene: TRBD2
V gene: TRBV6-5
clone size: .
CDR3 protein: ASSSLAGLAYEQF

J gene: TRBJ1-2
D gene: .
V gene: TRBV6-2/TRBV6-3
clone size: .
CDR3 protein: ASSYPPKGYGYT

J gene: TRBJ2-1
D gene: .
V gene: TRBV20-1
clone size: .
CDR3 protein: SAPFEGSIQF

J gene: TRBJ2-3
D gene: .
V gene: TRBV19
clone size: .
CDR3 protein: ASSIIAGTDTQY

J gene: TRBJ1-2
D gene: .
V gene: TRBV7-9
clone size: .
CDR3 protein: SSRSPVQDYGYT

J gene: TRBJ1-2
D gene: TRBD1
V gene: TRBV29-1
clone size: few
CDR3 protein: SVALGTGLHGYT

J gene: TRBJ2-1
D gene: .
V gene: TRBV12-5
clone size: few
CDR3 protein: ASGRQEDNEQF

J gene: TRBJ2-7
D gene: .
V gene: TRBV11-2
clone size: .
CDR3 protein: ASSTSGLEFYGQY

J gene: TRBJ2-1
D gene: TRBD1
V gene: TRBV6-6
clone size: .
CDR3 protein: ASSVTGWPRLYNEQF

J gene: TRBJ2-1
D gene: .
V gene: TRBV12-3/TRBV12-4
clone size: .
CDR3 protein: ACGSMNEQF

J gene: TRBJ1-1
D gene: .
V gene: TRBV28
clone size: .
CDR3 protein: ASSSPQWMNTEAF

J gene: TRBJ2-5
D gene: .
V gene: TRBV6-5
clone size: many
CDR3 protein: ASSYSGLGQETQY

J gene: TRBJ2-7
D gene: .
V gene: TRBV28
clone size: few
CDR3 protein: ASLTTEGGYEQY

J gene: TRBJ2-2
D gene: .
V gene: TRBV6-2/TRBV6-3
clone size: .
CDR3 protein: ASSYSYDQTTGDFV

J gene: TRBJ1-2
D gene: .
V gene: TRBV5-8
clone size: few
CDR3 protein: ASSLGTVRGASYGYT

J gene: TRBJ2-7
D gene: .
V gene: TRBV7-8
clone size: .
CDR3 protein: ASSLVGTPYKQY

J gene: TRBJ2-3
D gene: TRBD1
V gene: TRBV4-1
clone size: many
CDR3 protein: ASSGTGADTQY

J gene: TRBJ2-1
D gene: TRBD2
V gene: TRBV6-2/TRBV6-3
clone size: .
CDR3 protein: ASSDLLAGGHDQF

J gene: TRBJ2-3
D gene: .
V gene: TRBV11-2
clone size: .
CDR3 protein: AGSRAVGRDTQY

J gene: TRBJ1-1
D gene: TRBD1
V gene: TRBV6-5
clone size: .
CDR3 protein: ASSYRQGVGEAF

J gene: TRBJ2-7
D gene: .
V gene: TRBV11-2
clone size: many
CDR3 protein: ASSSKGANYEQY

J gene: TRBJ1-1
D gene: .
V gene: TRBV15
clone size: .
CDR3 protein: ATSSRKNTEAF

J gene: TRBJ2-3
D gene: .
V gene: TRBV7-9
clone size: .
CDR3 protein: ASTAGLAQY